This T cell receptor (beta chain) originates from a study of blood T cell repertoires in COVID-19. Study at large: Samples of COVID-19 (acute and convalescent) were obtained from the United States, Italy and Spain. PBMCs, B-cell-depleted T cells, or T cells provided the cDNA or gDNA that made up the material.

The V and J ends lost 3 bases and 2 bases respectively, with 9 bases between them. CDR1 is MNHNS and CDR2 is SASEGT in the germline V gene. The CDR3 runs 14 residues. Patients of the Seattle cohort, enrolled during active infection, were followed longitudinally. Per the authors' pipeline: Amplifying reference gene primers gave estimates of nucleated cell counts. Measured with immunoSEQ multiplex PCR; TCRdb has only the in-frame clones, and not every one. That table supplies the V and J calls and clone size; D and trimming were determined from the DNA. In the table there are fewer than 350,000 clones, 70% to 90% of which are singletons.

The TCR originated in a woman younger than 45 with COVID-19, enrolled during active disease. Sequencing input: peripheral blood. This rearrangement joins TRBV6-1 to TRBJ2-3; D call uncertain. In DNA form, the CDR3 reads TGTGCCAGCAGTGAGTCTCGCTACACAGATACGCAGTATTTT. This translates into CASSESRYTDTQYF.